The clone carrying this T cell receptor (beta chain) was seen just once. Its antigen is undetermined. V was cut by 1 base and J by 3 bases, with 13 bases left in between. In germline, CDR1 is SGHAT, CDR2 FQNNGV. CDR3 length equals 15 residues. This entry belongs to a study of response to subunit inactivated influenza vaccine. Study-wide points: Few additional T cells are recruited per seasonal influenza vaccination, authors suggested.

TCRdb processed the RT-PCR reads anew with MiXCR; each CDR3 protein has one entry. The table has 530,000 or so distinct CDR3 sequences, about 11% seen once. The chain carries TRBV11-2 and TRBJ2-7; no clear D. Sequenced material: PBMCs from blood, taken on the day of vaccination. The receptor comes from a man aged 50 to 60 who received an inactivated influenza vaccine. DNA of the CDR3: TGTGCCAGCAGCTTAGTGGTCGGATCTGGCTACGAGCAGTACTTC. Its translation is CASSLVVGSGYEQYF.